This T cell receptor beta chain was documented in a study of blood T cell repertoires in COVID-19. Whole-study context: Spain, Italy and the United States supplied samples that represented acute and convalescent COVID-19. T cells, B-cell-depleted T cells, or PBMCs supplied cDNA or gDNA.

This clone was counted once. Study processing details: Quantification of nucleated cells was approximated via reference gene primer amplification. TCRdb's table, derived via immunoSEQ multiplex PCR, lists solely in-frame clones and lacks some. Clonal size and the V and J genes are those of that table, whereas D and trimming came from the DNA. Found here are over 150,000 clones, about 80% of them singletons; the top ten hold 6.9%. V lost 7 bases and J lost 7, with 17 bases in between. CDR3 length: 12 residues. Looked up from germline, CDR1 is SQVTM and CDR2 is ANQGSEA. The chain links TRBV29-1 to TRBJ2-7, with a tentative D call TRBD1 (6 bases). The source material was peripheral blood. The source of this sequence is a human donor with acute or convalescent COVID-19. The donor label of this sample is uncertain. CDR3 amino acids: CSAGLGAEEQYF. For the CDR3, the DNA is TGCAGCGCCGGTCTGGGGGCGGAAGAGCAGTACTTC.